The rows below give T cell receptor beta chains drawn from one sample of a study of long-term antiretroviral therapy in people with HIV. Assay used: immunoSEQ multiplex PCR; TCRdb lists only in-frame clones, some missing. This sample has tens of thousands of clones, with 70% to 90% found just once. Here the sequenced sample was unsorted PBMCs, taken 1.8 years after starting antiretroviral therapy. The source of these receptors is a woman in her late teens or twenties with HIV. Both conserved end residues are part of each CDR3. D genes are given only for firm matches. Clone size is stated in some rows and not others, as once, few, many or a class when expanded.

TRBJ2-7 | TRBD1 | . | TRBV4-3 | CASSPHPGQGLVGSPYEQYF | TGCGCCAGCAGCCCCCACCCGGGACAGGGATTGGTAGGGAGCCCCTACGAGCAGTACTTC
TRBJ2-3 | TRBD1 | . | TRBV7-6 | CASSSPTGGNTQYF | TGTGCCAGCAGCTCCCCTACAGGGGGAAATACGCAGTATTTT
TRBJ2-2 | . | . | TRBV27 | CASSSITSTGELFF | TGTGCCAGCAGTTCAATCACGTCGACCGGGGAGCTGTTTTTT
TRBJ1-3 | . | once | TRBV27 | CASSFVKGGNTIYF | TGTGCCAGCAGTTTTGTAAAGGGTGGAAACACCATATATTTT
TRBJ2-7 | . | once | TRBV6-1 | CASSESSRANEQYF | TGTGCCAGCAGTGAATCTTCGAGGGCTAACGAGCAGTACTTC
TRBJ2-7 | TRBD2 | . | TRBV10-3 | CAISESRPGDRTSGSSYEQYF | TGTGCCATCAGTGAGTCGAGACCCGGAGATCGGACTAGCGGGAGTAGCTACGAGCAGTACTTC
TRBJ2-2 | TRBD2 | . | TRBV27 | CASSLSSGMAGELFF | TGTGCCAGCAGTTTATCGAGCGGGATGGCCGGGGAGCTGTTTTTT
TRBJ1-4 | . | . | TRBV2 | CASKSETRNEKLFF | TGTGCCAGCAAGTCGGAGACAAGGAATGAAAAACTGTTTTTT
TRBJ2-4 | . | . | TRBV4-1 | CASSQDIGVGKNIQYF | TGCGCCAGCAGCCAAGATATTGGGGTAGGCAAAAACATTCAGTACTTC
TRBJ1-4 | TRBD1 | . | TRBV15 | CATSGQGAPGEKLFF | TGTGCCACCAGCGGACAGGGGGCGCCGGGGGAAAAACTGTTTTTT
TRBJ1-2 | . | . | TRBV4-2 | CASSTGMSPYGYTF | TGTGCCAGCAGTACAGGGATGTCCCCCTATGGCTACACCTTC
TRBJ2-7 | . | few | TRBV10-3 | CAISGGDRSYEQYF | TGTGCCATCAGTGGGGGTGACCGCTCCTACGAGCAGTACTTC
TRBJ2-3 | . | once | TRBV7-9 | CASSVLVNTDTQYF | TGTGCCAGCAGCGTACTAGTAAACACAGATACGCAGTATTTT
TRBJ2-3 | . | once | TRBV7-8 | CASSLAGVGTDTQYF | TGTGCCAGCAGCTTAGCGGGGGTAGGCACAGATACGCAGTATTTT
TRBJ2-3 | . | once | TRBV27 | CASSGEYTDTQYF | TGTGCCAGCAGCGGGGAATACACAGATACGCAGTATTTT
TRBJ1-1 | . | . | TRBV7-8 | CASSLVLLNTEAFF | TGTGCCAGCAGCTTAGTGCTGTTGAACACTGAAGCTTTCTTT
TRBJ1-2 | TRBD1 | few | TRBV28 | CASSGTGKKAF | TGTGCCAGCTCCGGGACAGGGAAGAAAGCCTTC
TRBJ2-1 | . | few | TRBV9 | CASSVKRGPSNEQFF | TGTGCCAGCAGCGTAAAACGGGGCCCGTCCAATGAGCAGTTCTTC
TRBJ2-1 | . | . | TRBV9 | CASSVDSVTTYNEQFF | TGTGCCAGCAGCGTAGACTCGGTAACGACCTACAATGAGCAGTTCTTC
TRBJ2-2 | . | . | TRBV4-1 | CASSQESGTGELFF | TGCGCCAGCAGCCAAGAATCAGGAACCGGGGAGCTGTTTTTT
TRBJ2-3 | TRBD2 | . | TRBV7-3 | CASSLLAGGADTQYF | TGTGCCAGCAGCTTACTAGCGGGAGGGGCAGATACGCAGTATTTT
TRBJ2-3 | . | . | TRBV9 | CASSVADSANTDTQYF | TGTGCCAGCAGCGTAGCTGACTCCGCAAACACAGATACGCAGTATTTT
TRBJ2-1 | . | . | TRBV7-2 | CASSLAGSYNEQFF | TGTGCCAGCAGCTTAGCCGGGTCTTACAATGAGCAGTTCTTC
TRBJ2-1 | TRBD2 | once | TRBV25-1 | CASSERHGRATYNEQFF | TGTGCCAGCAGTGAGCGTCACGGGAGGGCCACGTACAATGAGCAGTTCTTC
TRBJ2-5 | TRBD1 | . | TRBV11-3 | CASSLGTGAQGETQYF | TGTGCCAGCAGCTTAGGAACAGGGGCCCAGGGGGAGACCCAGTACTTC
TRBJ2-7 | . | . | TRBV2 | CASSPGTYEQYF | TGTGCCAGCAGCCCAGGGACCTACGAGCAGTACTTC
TRBJ2-5 | . | . | TRBV5-1 | CASSLGQPTGRETQYF | TGCGCCAGCAGCTTGGGCCAACCAACAGGGCGGGAGACCCAGTACTTC
TRBJ2-1 | . | once | TRBV7-2 | CASSYNRVTDEQFF | TGTGCCAGCAGCTATAACAGGGTGACGGATGAGCAGTTCTTC
TRBJ1-4 | . | once | TRBV6-5 | CASSYTQDEGPLFF | TGTGCCAGCAGTTACACACAAGACGAGGGGCCATTGTTTTTT
TRBJ1-5 | . | . | TRBV2 | CASSETGNQPQHF | TGTGCCAGCAGTGAAACGGGTAATCAGCCCCAGCATTTT
TRBJ1-1 | TRBD1 | . | TRBV7-2 | CASSLVGGGRTEAFF | TGTGCCAGCAGCTTAGTGGGAGGGGGCAGAACTGAAGCTTTCTTT
TRBJ2-4 | . | . | TRBV21-1 | CASSKGRGQAKNIQYF | TGTGCCAGCAGCAAAGGAAGGGGACAAGCCAAAAACATTCAGTACTTC
TRBJ2-6 | . | . | TRBV7-9 | CASSFAGAGANVLTF | TGTGCCAGCAGCTTTGCGGGTGCTGGGGCCAACGTCCTGACTTTC
TRBJ1-1 | . | . | TRBV4-1 | CASSQGLLNTEAFF | TGCGCCAGCAGCCAAGGCCTTCTGAACACTGAAGCTTTCTTT
TRBJ2-2 | . | . | TRBV5-1 | CASSLNTGELFF | TGCGCCAGCAGCCTGAACACCGGGGAGCTGTTTTTT
TRBJ2-3 | . | once | TRBV28 | CATLSLSDTQYF | TGTGCCACACTGTCTCTTTCAGATACGCAGTATTTT
TRBJ2-1 | . | once | TRBV6-1 | CASSEIGYNEQFF | TGTGCCAGCAGTGAAATAGGCTACAATGAGCAGTTCTTC
TRBJ2-3 | . | . | TRBV5-6 | CASSWITDTQYF | TGTGCCAGCAGCTGGATCACAGATACGCAGTATTTT
TRBJ1-5 | . | . | TRBV19 | CASSGGDQPQHF | TGTGCCAGTAGTGGGGGGGATCAGCCCCAGCATTTT
TRBJ1-1 | . | . | TRBV11-2 | CASSFSQAREAFF | TGTGCCAGCAGCTTCTCTCAGGCCCGTGAAGCTTTCTTT
TRBJ2-1 | . | once | TRBV6-4 | CASSDSSGSYNEQFF | TGTGCCAGCAGTGACTCTAGCGGCTCCTACAATGAGCAGTTCTTC
TRBJ1-2 | . | . | TRBV29-1 | CSALSQGNYGYTF | TGCAGCGCACTCTCACAGGGTAACTATGGCTACACCTTC
TRBJ1-3 | . | . | TRBV7-9 | CASSPTPSGAGNTIYF | TGTGCCAGCAGCCCCACCCCATCGGGGGCTGGAAACACCATATATTTT
TRBJ1-1 | . | . | TRBV19 | CASRPGGMNTEAFF | TGTGCCAGTCGGCCCGGGGGTATGAACACTGAAGCTTTCTTT
TRBJ2-7 | . | . | TRBV21-1 | CASSKALSGSYEQYF | TGTGCCAGCAGCAAAGCGCTTTCAGGGTCCTACGAGCAGTACTTC
TRBJ2-7 | TRBD1 | . | TRBV13 | CASSETGGRYEQYF | TGTGCCAGCAGCGAGACAGGGGGCAGGTACGAGCAGTACTTC
TRBJ2-6 | . | . | TRBV7-7 | CASSGTAGANVLTF | TGTGCTAGCAGCGGGACAGCTGGGGCCAACGTCCTGACTTTC
TRBJ1-2 | . | . | TRBV29-1 | CSVVVTTTNYGYTF | TGCAGCGTTGTTGTGACAACAACTAACTATGGCTACACCTTC
TRBJ2-1 | . | . | TRBV9 | CASSPRAERTYNEQFF | TGTGCCAGCAGCCCTCGGGCGGAGAGGACGTACAATGAGCAGTTCTTC
TRBJ2-7 | . | . | TRBV7-9 | CASSESSYEQYF | TGTGCCAGCAGTGAAAGCTCCTACGAGCAGTACTTC
TRBJ1-5 | . | . | TRBV6-5 | CASSQGNSNQPQHF | TGTGCCAGCAGCCAGGGAAATAGCAATCAGCCCCAGCATTTT
TRBJ2-3 | . | . | TRBV19 | CASRAAGTDTQYF | TGTGCCAGTAGGGCTGCAGGGACAGATACGCAGTATTTT
TRBJ2-2 | TRBD2 | . | TRBV10-3 | CATAGSGTDTGELFF | TGTGCCACTGCAGGGAGCGGGACGGACACCGGGGAGCTGTTTTTT
TRBJ2-3 | . | . | TRBV27 | CASSSEGGRFGDTQYF | TGTGCCAGCAGTTCAGAGGGCGGAAGATTTGGGGATACGCAGTATTTT
TRBJ2-3 | . | . | TRBV6-5 | CASTSMDTQYF | TGTGCCAGCACCTCGATGGATACGCAGTATTTT
TRBJ2-5 | . | . | TRBV2 | CASSETEETQYF | TGTGCCAGCAGTGAAACGGAAGAGACCCAGTACTTC
TRBJ2-3 | . | once | TRBV7-9 | CASRKTQRTVIRTDTQYF | TGTGCCAGCAGGAAAACCCAGAGGACGGTGATCCGCACAGATACGCAGTATTTT
TRBJ2-7 | . | . | TRBV4-3 | CASSQEWPLNEYEQYF | TGCGCCAGCAGCCAAGAATGGCCGCTTAATGAATACGAGCAGTACTTC
TRBJ1-2 | TRBD1 | . | TRBV14 | CASSLLLLTGTGNYGYTF | TGTGCCAGCAGCTTACTTCTCCTGACCGGGACAGGGAACTATGGCTACACCTTC